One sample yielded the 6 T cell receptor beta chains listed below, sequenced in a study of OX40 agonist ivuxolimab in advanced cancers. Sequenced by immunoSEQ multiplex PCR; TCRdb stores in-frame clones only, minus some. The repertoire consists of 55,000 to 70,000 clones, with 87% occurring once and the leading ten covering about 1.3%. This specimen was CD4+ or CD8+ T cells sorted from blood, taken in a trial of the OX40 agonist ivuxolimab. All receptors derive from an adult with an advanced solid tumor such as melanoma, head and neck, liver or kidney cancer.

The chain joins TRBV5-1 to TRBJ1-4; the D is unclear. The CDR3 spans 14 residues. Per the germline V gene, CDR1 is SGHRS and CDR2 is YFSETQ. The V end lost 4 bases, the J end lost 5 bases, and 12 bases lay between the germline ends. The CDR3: CASSRDGVNEKLFF. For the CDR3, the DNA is TGCGCCAGCAGCCGCGACGGAGTAAATGAAAAACTGTTTTTT.

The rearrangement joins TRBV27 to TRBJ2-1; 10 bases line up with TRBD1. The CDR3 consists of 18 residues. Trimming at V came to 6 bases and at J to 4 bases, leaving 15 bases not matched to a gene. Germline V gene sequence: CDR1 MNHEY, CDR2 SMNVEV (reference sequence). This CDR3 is CASSQPRSGTGVYNEQFF. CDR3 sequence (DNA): TGTGCCAGCAGCCAACCGCGTTCCGGGACAGGGGTGTACAATGAGCAGTTCTTC.

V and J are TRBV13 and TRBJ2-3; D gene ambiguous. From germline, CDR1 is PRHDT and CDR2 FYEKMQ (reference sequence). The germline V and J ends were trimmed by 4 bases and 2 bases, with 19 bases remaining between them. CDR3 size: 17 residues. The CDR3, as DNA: TGTGCCAGCAGCTCCACAGCTTGGGGTGGGGTCACAGATACGCAGTATTTT. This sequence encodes CASSSTAWGGVTDTQYF.

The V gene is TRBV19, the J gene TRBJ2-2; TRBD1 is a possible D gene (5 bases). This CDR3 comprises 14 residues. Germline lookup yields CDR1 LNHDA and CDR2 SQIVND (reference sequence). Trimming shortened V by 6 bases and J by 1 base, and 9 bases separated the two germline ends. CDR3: CASSQDKNTGELFF. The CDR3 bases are TGTGCCAGTAGCCAGGACAAGAACACCGGGGAGCTGTTTTTT.

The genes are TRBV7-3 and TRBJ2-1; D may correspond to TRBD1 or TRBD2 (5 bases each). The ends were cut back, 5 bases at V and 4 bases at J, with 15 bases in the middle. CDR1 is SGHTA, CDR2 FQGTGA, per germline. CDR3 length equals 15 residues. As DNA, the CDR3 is TGTGCCAGCAGCCCCACGGGGCTAGCTTACAATGAGCAGTTCTTC. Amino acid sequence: CASSPTGLAYNEQFF.

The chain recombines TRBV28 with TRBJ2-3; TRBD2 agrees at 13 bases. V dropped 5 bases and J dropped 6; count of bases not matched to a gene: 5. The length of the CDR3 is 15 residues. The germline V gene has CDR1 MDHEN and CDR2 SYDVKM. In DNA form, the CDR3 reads TGTGCCAGCAGTCCTGGGACTAGCGGGACCGATACGCAGTATTTT. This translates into CASSPGTSGTDTQYF. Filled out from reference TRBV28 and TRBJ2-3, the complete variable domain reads DVKVTQSSRYLVKRTGEKVFLECVQDMDHENMFWYRQDPGLGLRLIYFSYDVKMKEKGDIPEGYSVSREKKERFSLILESASTNQTSMYLCASSPGTSGTDTQYFGPGTRLTVL.